This T cell receptor beta chain was found in a study of T cell repertoires in cytomegalovirus infection. Via MiXCR, TCRdb re-called the reads, giving one row per CDR3 protein. This table has roughly 570,000 distinct CDR3 sequences, roughly 42% appearing once. This clonotype was observed a few times. Its antigen is still unknown. The sequence derives from a human donor in good health (CMV status not recorded). Some clones in this sample may be carry-over from other donors' samples. The specimen was cultured PBMCs, collected from culture after CMV antigen stimulation.

DNA of the CDR3: TGTGCCAGCAGCTTAATAGCAGCGCTTGGGCAGACTGAAGCTTTCTTT. It encodes CASSLIAALGQTEAFF. This chain joins TRBV7-9 and TRBJ1-1; no clear D. This CDR3 is 16 amino acids long. V gave up 2 bases and J gave up 5 bases, with 18 bases separating them. The germline V gene encodes CDR1 SEHNR and CDR2 FQNEAQ (reference sequence).